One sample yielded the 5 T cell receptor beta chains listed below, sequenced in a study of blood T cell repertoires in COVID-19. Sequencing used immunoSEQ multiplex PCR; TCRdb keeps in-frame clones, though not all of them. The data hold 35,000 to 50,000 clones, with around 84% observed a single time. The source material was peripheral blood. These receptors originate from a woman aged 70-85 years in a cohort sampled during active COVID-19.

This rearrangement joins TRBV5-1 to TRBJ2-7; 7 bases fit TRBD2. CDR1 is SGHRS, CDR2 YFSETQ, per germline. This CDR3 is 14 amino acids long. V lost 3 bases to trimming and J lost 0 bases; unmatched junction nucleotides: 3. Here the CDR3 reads CASSWSGVSYEQYF. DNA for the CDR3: TGCGCCAGCAGCTGGAGCGGGGTCTCCTACGAGCAGTACTTC.

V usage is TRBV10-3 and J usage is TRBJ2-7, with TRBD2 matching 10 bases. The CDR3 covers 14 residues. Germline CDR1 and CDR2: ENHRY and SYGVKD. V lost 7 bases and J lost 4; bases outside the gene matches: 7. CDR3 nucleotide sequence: TGTGCCATCATGGGGACTAGCGTACCTTACGAGCAGTACTTC. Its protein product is CAIMGTSVPYEQYF.

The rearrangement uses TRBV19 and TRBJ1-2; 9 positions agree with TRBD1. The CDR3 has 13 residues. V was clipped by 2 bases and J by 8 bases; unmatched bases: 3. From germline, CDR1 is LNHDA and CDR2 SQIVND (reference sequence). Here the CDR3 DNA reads TGTGCCAGTAGTATAAGACAGGGGGAAGGCTACACCTTC. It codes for CASSIRQGEGYTF. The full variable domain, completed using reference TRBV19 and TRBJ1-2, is DGGITQSPKYLFRKEGQNVTLSCEQNLNHDAMYWYRQDPGQGLRLIYYSQIVNDFQKGDIAEGYSVSREKKESFPLTVTSAQKNPTAFYLCASSIRQGEGYTFGSGTRLTVV.

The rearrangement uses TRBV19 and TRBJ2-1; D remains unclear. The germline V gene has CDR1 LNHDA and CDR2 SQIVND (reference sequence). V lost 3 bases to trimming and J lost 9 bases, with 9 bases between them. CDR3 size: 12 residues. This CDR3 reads CASSIVSAEQFF. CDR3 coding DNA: TGTGCCAGTAGTATCGTGAGTGCTGAGCAGTTCTTC.

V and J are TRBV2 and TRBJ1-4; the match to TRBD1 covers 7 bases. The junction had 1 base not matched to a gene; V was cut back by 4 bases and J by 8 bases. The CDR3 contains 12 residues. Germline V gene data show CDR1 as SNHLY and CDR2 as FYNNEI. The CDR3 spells CASSVRGEKLFF. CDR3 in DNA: TGTGCCAGCAGTGTCAGGGGGGAAAAACTGTTTTTT.